Following are 27 T cell receptor beta chains from one sample sequenced in a study of T cells in Graves' hyperthyroidism and ophthalmopathy. RNA transcripts gave rise to amplified TCR beta CDR3 regions. The HTBI primer set drove a first-round RT-PCR of the TCR CDR3. TCRdb called the multiplex PCR reads again in MiXCR, with one record for every CDR3 protein. The data contain under 550,000 distinct CDR3 sequences, around 13% of them singletons. Sequences were obtained from blood. The origin of the receptors is a woman younger than 35 with Graves' hyperthyroidism.

This clonotype was observed many times. This chain connects TRBV6-5 to TRBJ1-3; D might be TRBD1 (5 bases). This CDR3 comprises 17 residues. Deletions cut 0 bases from V and 2 bases from J, with 14 bases between. In germline, CDR1 is MNHEY, CDR2 SVGAGI. The CDR3 DNA sequence: TGTGCCAGCAGTTACTCGAAAAGGGGTTTCACTGGAAACACCATATATTTT. This sequence encodes CASSYSKRGFTGNTIYF.

Many counts were recorded for this clonotype. This rearrangement joins TRBV12-3 or TRBV12-4 to TRBJ1-6; TRBD1 matches at 7 bases. The ends lost 4 bases at V and 7 bases at J; junction bases unmatched: 4. This CDR3 is built from 14 residues. CDR3 in amino acids: CASSYRDSNSPLHF. The CDR3 DNA is TGTGCCAGCAGTTACCGGGACAGCAATTCACCCCTCCACTTT.

The chain recombines TRBV4-1 with TRBJ1-2, with 8 nucleotides matching TRBD1. With 0 bases clipped from V and 4 bases from J, the junction kept 4 bases outside the gene matches. CDR1 MGHRA and CDR2 YSYEKL come from the germline V gene. The CDR3 length is 15 residues. CDR3 in DNA: TGCGCCAGCAGCCAAGATACAGGGGGAATCTATGGCTACACCTTC. Translating it yields CASSQDTGGIYGYTF.

On this clonotype: A read error may account for a junction end that differs from germline. V and J are TRBV30 and TRBJ2-2; the D gene is possibly TRBD2 (5 bases). Per the germline V gene, CDR1 is GTSNPN and CDR2 is SVGIG (reference sequence). This CDR3 is 16 amino acids long. The CDR3 sequence: CAWSLGVVGNTGELLF. The CDR3 DNA reads TGTGCCTGGAGTTTGGGCGTGGTAGGAAACACCGGGGAGCTGCTTTTT.

The rearrangement links TRBV29-1 to TRBJ2-7; D is ambiguous. CDR3 length equals 13 residues. Germline CDR1 and CDR2: SQVTM and ANQGSEA. Trimming shortened V by 5 bases and J by 0 bases, and 11 bases separated the two germline ends. The CDR3 sequence is CSVRGEDSYEQYF. CDR3 DNA sequence: TGCAGCGTTAGAGGAGAGGACTCCTACGAGCAGTACTTC.

This clonotype has only a few counts. The chain employs TRBV15 and TRBJ1-2; D remains unclear. The germline CDR1 and CDR2 sequences are LNHNV and YYDKDF (reference sequence). The V gene lost 5 bases and the J gene lost 0 bases, with 13 bases spanning the gap. This CDR3 is 15 amino acids long. Here the CDR3 DNA reads TGTGCCACCAGCGTCAGACACGGTGCTAACTATGGCTACACCTTC. As protein: CATSVRHGANYGYTF.

This clonotype was counted ten times or more. The V and J genes are TRBV7-6 and TRBJ1-4; 8 bases agree with TRBD1. The CDR3 is 15 residues long. Germline V gene data show CDR1 as SGHVS and CDR2 as FNYEAQ. V trimming: 5 bases; J trimming: 7 bases; junction bases outside the gene matches: 9. The CDR3 DNA sequence: TGTGCCAGCAGCGAGTCACCGGGACAGGCTGAAAAACTGTTTTTT. It specifies CASSESPGQAEKLFF. Drawing the rest from reference TRBV7-6 and TRBJ1-4, the complete variable domain is GAGVSQSPRYKVTKRGQDVALRCDPISGHVSLYWYRQALGQGPEFLTYFNYEAQQDKSGLPNDRFSAERPEGSISTLTIQRTEQRDSAMYRCASSESPGQAEKLFFGSGTQLSVL.

This clonotype was counted ten times or more. The chain recombines TRBV20-1 with TRBJ2-3; D call uncertain. Germline assignment: CDR1 DFQATT and CDR2 SNEGSKA (reference sequence). V lost 0 bases to trimming and J lost 5 bases, with 6 bases between them. CDR3 length: 12 residues. CDR3 in DNA: TGCAGTGCTAGAGATCAGAAAGATACGCAGTATTTT. This encodes CSARDQKDTQYF.

A note on this clonotype: Possible read error: a much larger clone is one base away. This sequence joins TRBV6-1 and TRBJ1-2, with a tentative D call TRBD1 (6 bases). V lost 3 bases and J lost 4, with 9 bases in between. CDR1 MNHNS and CDR2 SASEGT come from the germline V gene. This CDR3 comprises 13 residues. The CDR3, as DNA: TGTGCCAGCAGTGAGGACAGTGGCTATGGCTACACCTTC. Protein sequence: CASSEDSGYGYTF.

This clonotype was picked up many times. The chain employs TRBV29-1 and TRBJ2-7, with 7 bases identical to TRBD2. CDR3 length: 13 residues. V dropped 4 bases and J dropped 4; count of bases not matched to a gene: 7. CDR1 and CDR2 (germline): SQVTM, ANQGSEA. This CDR3 is CSVAIGEGYEQYF. The DNA for the CDR3 is TGCAGCGTTGCGATCGGGGAGGGATACGAGCAGTACTTC.

In its sample, this clonotype was seen many times. V is TRBV18 and J is TRBJ1-1; TRBD1 matches at 9 bases. The ends lost 3 bases at V and 10 bases at J; junction bases unmatched: 12. Per germline, CDR1 KGHSH and CDR2 LQKENI. The CDR3 totals 15 residues. CDR3 sequence: CASSPRSVQGAIAFF. The CDR3 nucleotides are TGTGCCAGCTCACCTAGGTCGGTACAGGGGGCGATAGCTTTCTTT.

This clonotype has at least ten counts. This chain joins TRBV20-1 and TRBJ2-7; 7 positions agree with TRBD1. This CDR3 spans 15 amino acids. Per the germline V gene, CDR1 is DFQATT and CDR2 is SNEGSKA (reference sequence). J lost 0 bases, V lost 5 bases, and 10 bases had no gene match. The CDR3 sequence: CSAYDLTGNSYEQYF. DNA for the CDR3: TGCAGTGCTTATGACCTGACAGGGAACTCCTACGAGCAGTACTTC.

The rearrangement uses TRBV5-6 and TRBJ2-2; D is perhaps TRBD1 (6 bases). The CDR3 extends over 16 amino acids. The V gene's germline CDR1 is SGHDT and CDR2 YYEEEE. V was pared by 4 bases and J by 1 base, with 14 bases between. CDR3 protein: CASSPDLDRNTGELFF. CDR3 nucleotide sequence: TGTGCCAGCAGCCCCGATCTGGACAGGAACACCGGGGAGCTGTTTTTT. Supplemented by reference TRBV5-6 and TRBJ2-2, the full variable domain reads DAGVTQSPTHLIKTRGQQVTLRCSPKSGHDTVSWYQQALGQGPQFIFQYYEEEERQRGNFPDRFSGHQFPNYSSELNVNALLLGDSALYLCASSPDLDRNTGELFFGEGSRLTVL.

This clonotype was counted at least ten times. The chain recombines TRBV2 with TRBJ2-3; 8 bases are a match to TRBD2. The CDR3 totals 17 residues. Losses at the gene ends were 5 bases for V and 0 bases for J; bases not matched to a gene: 10. The germline gives CDR1 SNHLY, CDR2 FYNNEI. The CDR3 sequence: CASSKDGSGRSTDTQYF. The CDR3 coding sequence is TGTGCCAGCAGTAAGGACGGAAGCGGGAGAAGCACAGATACGCAGTATTTT.

This clonotype was seen repeatedly, ten times or more. The chain uses TRBV20-1 and TRBJ1-1, with a weak D call TRBD1 (6 bases). Trimming cost V 7 bases and J 4 bases, with 22 bases left between them. Germline values: CDR1 DFQATT, CDR2 SNEGSKA (reference sequence). The CDR3 length is 15 residues. CDR3 in DNA: TGCAGTGGTAGGGGGAACTTGGGGGGAGGCACTGAAGCTTTCTTT. Its translation is CSGRGNLGGGTEAFF.

This clonotype was counted many times. The J gene is TRBJ2-7, the V gene TRBV3-1, with D possibly TRBD1 on 5 matching bases. CDR1 LGHDT and CDR2 YNNKEL come from the germline V gene (reference sequence). CDR3 size: 13 residues. Trimming stripped 1 base from V and 5 bases from J, with 9 bases between. The CDR3 loop reads CASSQVPRDEQYF. The CDR3 DNA is TGTGCCAGCAGCCAAGTCCCCAGGGACGAGCAGTACTTC.

The table lists this clonotype with many counts. This chain connects TRBV5-1 to TRBJ2-1; 13 nucleotides match TRBD2. CDR1 SGHRS and CDR2 YFSETQ come from the germline V gene. This CDR3 contains 17 residues. With 0 bases clipped from V and 8 bases from J, the junction kept 8 bases outside the gene matches. Written as DNA, the CDR3 is TGCGCCAGCAGCTTGGGACTAGCGGGAGGATTCGTTGATGAGCAGTTCTTC. Translating gives CASSLGLAGGFVDEQFF.

This clonotype was observed at least ten times. The chain combines TRBV28 with TRBJ1-1; TRBD1 is a possible D gene (5 bases). The germline V gene has CDR1 MDHEN and CDR2 SYDVKM. This CDR3 is built from 14 residues. V was trimmed by 6 bases and J by 1 base, leaving 12 bases between them. CDR3 amino acids: CASRDGTGNTEAFF. In nucleotides, the CDR3 is TGTGCCAGCAGAGACGGGACGGGGAACACTGAAGCTTTCTTT.

This clonotype has a handful of counts. This sequence joins TRBV19 and TRBJ1-1; 11 bases agree with TRBD1. The germline gives CDR1 LNHDA, CDR2 SQIVND (reference sequence). This CDR3 has 15 amino acids. The V and J ends lost 5 bases and 6 bases, in that order; junction bases with no gene match: 8. The CDR3 loop is CASSALMGQGAEAFF. The CDR3, as DNA: TGTGCCAGTAGTGCCCTAATGGGACAGGGGGCTGAAGCTTTCTTT.

Many counts were recorded for this clonotype. The V call is TRBV5-5, the J call TRBJ2-7; 7 bases map to TRBD1. This CDR3 is 11 amino acids long. With 7 bases clipped from V and 3 bases from J, the junction kept 1 base outside the gene matches. CDR1 and CDR2 from the germline V gene are SGHKS and YYEKEE (reference sequence). As DNA, the CDR3 is TGTGCCAGCGGGGACAGCTACGAGCAGTACTTC. Its translation is CASGDSYEQYF. Full variable domain (remainder filled in from reference TRBV5-5 and TRBJ2-7): DAGVTQSPTHLIKTRGQQVTLRCSPISGHKSVSWYQQVLGQGPQFIFQYYEKEERGRGNFPDRFSARQFPNYSSELNVNALLLGDSALYLCASGDSYEQYFGPGTRLTVT.

This clonotype was picked up many times. The genes are TRBV12-3 or TRBV12-4 and TRBJ2-2; perhaps TRBD1 as D (5 bases). Trimming took off 2 bases at V and 0 bases at J, with 22 bases between the two ends. The CDR3 contains 20 residues. The chain's CDR3 is CASSLSFGRQTYTNTGELFF. The CDR3 DNA reads TGTGCCAGCAGTTTAAGTTTCGGTCGACAGACCTATACGAACACCGGGGAGCTGTTTTTT.

Many counts were recorded for this clonotype. The V and J genes are TRBV3-1 and TRBJ2-3; 11 bases are shared with TRBD2. There are 16 residues in the CDR3. The ends lost 0 bases at V and 6 bases at J; junction bases unmatched: 5. In germline, CDR1 is LGHDT, CDR2 YNNKEL (reference sequence). CDR3 DNA: TGTGCCAGCAGCCAAGAACTAGCGGGAGTTTTGGATACGCAGTATTTT. Residues: CASSQELAGVLDTQYF.

In this sample, this clonotype turned up many times. The chain carries TRBV7-3 and TRBJ1-1; TRBD1 matches 12 bases. Germline assignment: CDR1 SGHTA and CDR2 FQGTGA. V shed 5 bases, J shed 4 bases, and the junction held 11 bases outside the gene matches. The CDR3 runs 17 residues. In DNA, the CDR3 is TGTGCCAGCAGCCCTGGGGACAGGGGGCGACCGGTCACTGAAGCTTTCTTT. It translates to CASSPGDRGRPVTEAFF. Looking up the rest from reference TRBV7-3 and TRBJ1-1 gives the full variable domain: GAGVSQTPSNKVTEKGKYVELRCDPISGHTALYWYRQSLGQGPEFLIYFQGTGAADDSGLPNDRFFAVRPEGSVSTLKIQRTERGDSAVYLCASSPGDRGRPVTEAFFGQGTRLTVV.

This clonotype came up many times. CDR3 in amino acids: CAWSPENTEAFF. CDR3 DNA: TGTGCCTGGAGTCCAGAGAACACTGAAGCTTTCTTT. This chain uses TRBV30 with TRBJ1-1; no clear D gene. Per the germline V gene, CDR1 is GTSNPN and CDR2 is SVGIG (reference sequence). V was cut by 2 bases and J by 1 base, with 5 bases left in between. This CDR3 is built from 12 residues. Looking up the rest from reference TRBV30 and TRBJ1-1 gives the full variable domain: SQTIHQWPATLVQPVGSPLSLECTVEGTSNPNLYWYRQAAGRGLQLLFYSVGIGQISSEVPQNLSASRPQDRQFILSSKKLLLSDSGFYLCAWSPENTEAFFGQGTRLTVV.

For this clonotype: This may be a read error, as it is one base from a much larger clone. V is TRBV11-2 and J is TRBJ2-1; D remains unclear. Germline lookup yields CDR1 SGHAT and CDR2 FQNNGV. Trimming shortened V by 6 bases and J by 0 bases, and 9 bases separated the two germline ends. This CDR3 region has 14 residues. The CDR3 nucleotides read TGTGCCAGCAGTCCGGAAGTCTCCTACAATGAGCAGTTCTTC. Its protein is CASSPEVSYNEQFF.

About this clonotype: A much larger clonotype is one base distant, so this may be a read error. This CDR3 is missing its conserved last phenylalanine or tryptophan, likely due to a read error. The gene calls are TRBV12-3 or TRBV12-4 and TRBJ1-1; the D gene is possibly TRBD1 (5 bases). Deletions cut 2 bases from V and 4 bases from J, with 14 bases between. The CDR3 length is 15 residues. The CDR3 nucleotides read TGTGCCAGCAGTTTAAGAGGGGCGGGGGGCACTGAAGCTTTCCTT. Protein: CASSLRGAGGTEAFL.

A few counts support this clonotype. This sequence joins TRBV18 and TRBJ2-2; D unclear. Trimming took off 8 bases at V and 5 bases at J, with 9 bases between the two ends. Germline CDR1 is KGHSH and CDR2 is LQKENI. CDR3 length: 12 amino acids. For the CDR3, the DNA is TGTGCCAGCGAAGTTAGGACCGGGGAGCTGTTTTTT. It translates to CASEVRTGELFF.